This TCR beta chain is drawn from a study of blood T cell repertoires in COVID-19. Study-wide context: Sites across the United States, Italy and Spain contributed samples from acute and convalescent COVID-19. T cells, B-cell-depleted T cells, or PBMCs provided the cDNA or gDNA that served as material.

As processed by the authors: Nucleated cell counts were estimated from reference gene primer amplification. Only in-frame clones appear in the TCRdb table, and some are missing; sequencing was by immunoSEQ multiplex PCR. The DNA was the basis for D and trimming; V, J and clone size are from that table. The sample gives 210,000 or so clones, around 90% of which show up once; roughly 2.5% is in the top ten. While infection was still active, Seattle patients were enrolled and then followed longitudinally. CDR1 is SNHLY and CDR2 is FYNNEI in the germline V gene. The junction had 23 bases not matched to a gene; V was cut back by 8 bases and J by 0 bases. The CDR3 is made up of 21 amino acids.

This TCR derives from a man under 40 with COVID-19, enrolled during active disease. Specimen: peripheral blood. This sequence joins TRBV2 and TRBJ1-4, with TRBD1 matching 8 bases. CDR3: CASSGTGHRPDNVATNEKLFF. In DNA, the CDR3 is TGTGCCAGCTCCGGGACAGGCCATCGGCCAGACAATGTTGCAACTAATGAAAAACTGTTTTTT. Using reference TRBV2 and TRBJ1-4 for the parts outside the CDR3, the full variable domain is EPEVTQTPSHQVTQMGQEVILRCVPISNHLYFYWYRQILGQKVEFLVSFYNNEISEKSEIFDDQFSVERPDGSNFTLKIRSTKLEDSAMYFCASSGTGHRPDNVATNEKLFFGSGTQLSVL.